This T cell receptor (beta chain) was obtained from a study of T cell changes during pregnancy in multiple sclerosis. This CDR3 is built from 17 residues. Looked up from germline, CDR1 is MNHEY and CDR2 is SMNVEV (reference sequence). V lost 2 bases, J lost 0 bases, and 7 bases stayed unmatched. Method: immunoSEQ multiplex PCR; TCRdb's copy keeps in-frame clones and lacks some. The table shows over 55,000 clones, with 85% to 95% occurring only once. The source material was CD8+ T cells from peripheral blood mononuclear cells, sampled in the third trimester of pregnancy. The receptor was derived from a female donor in good health, enrolled as a control in a pregnancy study. The genes are TRBV27 and TRBJ1-3; 7 bases are shared with TRBD1. CDR3 residues: CASSLRDREISGNTIYF. The CDR3 bases are TGTGCCAGCAGTTTACGTGACAGGGAAATCTCTGGAAACACCATATATTTT.